This T cell receptor (beta chain) is from a study of regulatory T cells in long-lasting Graves disease. About the study: Treatment with antithyroid drugs for over 5 years, together with positive TSH receptor antibodies, meant persistent Graves' disease.

The ends were cut back, 0 bases at V and 10 bases at J, with 16 bases in the middle. Germline CDR1 SGHRS, CDR2 YFSETQ. The CDR3 consists of 14 residues. Time point in this sample: persistent/refractory GD, antithyroid drugs over 5 years with positive TRAb. Construction of the TCR library relied on RNA isolated from PBMCs. Arm-PCR of CDR3 regions and iRepertoire HTBI primers were the basis on which TCR beta libraries were built. MiXCR, applied by TCRdb to the multiplex PCR reads, yields one record per CDR3 protein. The top ten clones hold around 14% of a sample with roughly 490,000 distinct CDR3 sequences, around a fifth of them seen once.

The chain is built from TRBV5-1 and TRBJ1-2; D not certain. The source is a female donor with Graves disease. The material sequenced was peripheral blood mononuclear cells (PBMCs), taken when the disease was refractory, from a patient treated with antithyroid drugs. CDR3 bases: TGCGCCAGCAGCTTGGTGAAGGAGGATTCCCCCTACACCTTC. It codes for CASSLVKEDSPYTF.